Presented here are 6 T cell receptor beta chains from one specimen sequenced in a study of shared T cell receptors in the human thymus. TCRdb's table, derived via immunoSEQ multiplex PCR, lists solely in-frame clones and lacks some. The data contain hundreds of thousands of clones, about 95% of them singletons. Material for sequencing was thymocytes. Receptors originate from a human donor.

V usage is TRBV13 and J usage is TRBJ1-1, with 10 bases identical to TRBD1. The CDR3 is 20 residues long. Germline V gives CDR1 PRHDT, CDR2 FYEKMQ (reference sequence). V was pared by 1 base and J by 6 bases, with 20 bases of the junction left unmatched. CDR3 protein: CASSLEEIGDRGDEHAEAFF. The CDR3 bases are TGTGCCAGCAGCTTAGAGGAGATAGGGGACAGGGGAGATGAACACGCTGAAGCTTTCTTT.

V is TRBV27 and J is TRBJ2-7, with TRBD2 as a possible D gene (6 bases). The CDR3 contains 14 residues. Germline values: CDR1 MNHEY, CDR2 SMNVEV (reference sequence). The V and J ends lost 7 bases and 3 bases respectively, with 16 bases between them. Here the CDR3 DNA reads TGTGCCAGCATGTTACGGGACTCTCTCTACGAGCAGTACTTC. This sequence encodes CASMLRDSLYEQYF.

This clone is a singleton in its sample. The rearrangement uses TRBV18 and TRBJ2-3; D uncertain. Germline V gives CDR1 KGHSH, CDR2 LQKENI. The CDR3 length is 15 residues. Deletions cut 3 bases from V and 2 bases from J, with 12 bases between. This CDR3 reads CASSPNIGPTDTQYF. In DNA, the CDR3 is TGTGCCAGCTCACCGAATATCGGGCCCACAGATACGCAGTATTTT.

V and J are TRBV28 and TRBJ2-7; 10 positions agree with TRBD1. The CDR3 length is 15 residues. Trimming at V came to 5 bases and at J to 6 bases, leaving 10 bases not matched to a gene. CDR1 is MDHEN and CDR2 is SYDVKM in the germline V gene. CDR3 DNA sequence: TGTGCCAGCAGTCCCGGGACAGGGGACCCCTGCGAGCAGTACTTC. Encoded protein: CASSPGTGDPCEQYF. Combining the CDR3 with reference TRBV28 and TRBJ2-7 gives the whole variable domain DVKVTQSSRYLVKRTGEKVFLECVQDMDHENMFWYRQDPGLGLRLIYFSYDVKMKEKGDIPEGYSVSREKKERFSLILESASTNQTSMYLCASSPGTGDPCEQYFGPGTRLTVT.

DNA for the CDR3: TGTGCCAGCAGCTTAACGGATAGCGCCCAGCATTTT. Its protein is CASSLTDSAQHF. The chain couples TRBV11-2 to TRBJ1-5; D gene uncertain. There are 12 residues in the CDR3. Germline V gene sequence: CDR1 SGHAT, CDR2 FQNNGV. Between the trimmed V and J ends, which lost 2 bases and 11 bases, there was a span of 10 bases.

The CDR3 region is CASSRPGLRSEQYF. As DNA, the CDR3 is TGTGCCAGCAGTCGGCCGGGACTGCGGTCCGAGCAGTACTTC. The rearrangement links TRBV27 to TRBJ2-7; D is perhaps TRBD2 (6 bases). This CDR3 has 14 amino acids. Germline loops: CDR1 MNHEY, CDR2 SMNVEV (reference sequence). Trimming pared 5 bases from V and 6 bases from J, leaving 17 bases between.